The 6 T cell receptor beta chains presented below share a single source sample, sequenced in a study of graft-versus-host responses after intestinal transplantation. Antigens of these TCRs are unknown. Sequencing used immunoSEQ multiplex PCR; TCRdb keeps in-frame clones, though not all of them. The sample lists around 100,000 clones; 90% to 95% were seen once. The sequencing used unstimulated CD8+ T cells sorted from spleen or lymph node cells, collected before intestinal transplant. The receptors shown here come from a human donor who received an intestinal transplant.

The CDR3 nucleotides read TGTGCCAGCAGCCCCAGGGCCGTTGAGGGACTGTTTTTT. Residues: CASSPRAVEGLFF. The chain uses TRBV7-9 and TRBJ1-4; D possibly corresponds to TRBD1 (5 bases). This CDR3 spans 13 amino acids. Trimming took off 5 bases at V and 13 bases at J, with 17 bases between the two ends. Looked up from germline, CDR1 is SEHNR and CDR2 is FQNEAQ (reference sequence).

V and J are TRBV7-6 and TRBJ2-5; 9 bases are a match to TRBD2. The CDR3 runs to 17 residues. After removal of 1 base from V and 3 bases from J, the junction contained 9 bases not matched to a gene. Germline-derived CDR1 and CDR2 are SGHVS and FNYEAQ. The CDR3 region is CASSLGAPSGDEETQYF. The CDR3 DNA reads as TGTGCCAGCAGCTTAGGGGCACCTAGCGGGGATGAAGAGACCCAGTACTTC.

V usage is TRBV6-5 and J usage is TRBJ2-2; TRBD1 matches 10 bases. This CDR3 is built from 16 residues. The J segment lost 4 bases and the V segment lost 4 bases, leaving 6 bases of the junction unmatched. Per germline, CDR1 MNHEY and CDR2 SVGAGI. The CDR3 DNA reads as TGTGCCAGCAGTTCCGGGACAGGGGAGGGCACCGGGGAGCTGTTTTTT. Protein: CASSSGTGEGTGELFF.

The rearrangement links TRBV23-1 to TRBJ2-5, with TRBD1 matching 8 bases. TRBV23-1 is an open reading frame, and its role is uncertain. The junction had 0 bases not matched to a gene; V was cut back by 0 bases and J by 3 bases. This CDR3 comprises 14 residues. This chain's CDR3 is CASSQSDREETQYF. The DNA for the CDR3 is TGCGCCAGCAGTCAATCGGACAGGGAAGAGACCCAGTACTTC.

The V call is TRBV29-1, the J call TRBJ2-1; 9 bases are a match to TRBD1. Germline V gene data show CDR1 as SQVTM and CDR2 as ANQGSEA. The V gene end was trimmed by 6 bases and the J gene end by 4 bases; junction bases not matched to a gene: 4. The CDR3 is 13 residues long. The CDR3 is CSVEGQGYNEQFF. Here the CDR3 DNA reads TGCAGCGTGGAGGGACAGGGTTACAATGAGCAGTTCTTC.

The rearrangement links TRBV15 to TRBJ2-3; a possible D gene is TRBD1 (5 bases). V lost 1 base to trimming and J lost 6 bases, with 11 bases between them. CDR1 is LNHNV and CDR2 is YYDKDF in the germline V gene (reference sequence). This CDR3 comprises 14 residues. The CDR3 sequence is CATSRGRKGDTQYF. For the CDR3, the DNA is TGTGCCACCAGCAGAGGGAGAAAGGGGGATACGCAGTATTTT.